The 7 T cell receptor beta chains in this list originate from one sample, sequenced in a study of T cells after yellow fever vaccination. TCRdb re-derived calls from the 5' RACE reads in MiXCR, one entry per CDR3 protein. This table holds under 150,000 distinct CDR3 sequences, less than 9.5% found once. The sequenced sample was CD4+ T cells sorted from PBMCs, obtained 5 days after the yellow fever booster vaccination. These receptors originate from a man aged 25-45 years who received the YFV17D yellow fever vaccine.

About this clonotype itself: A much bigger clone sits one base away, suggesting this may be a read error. Here the CDR3 DNA reads TGTGCCATCAAGAGGGTGATACGCTACAATGAGCAGTTCTTC. Translating gives CAIKRVIRYNEQFF. The rearrangement links TRBV10-3 to TRBJ2-1; TRBD2 might be the D (5 bases). This CDR3 region has 14 residues. V lost 7 bases and J lost 3, with 13 bases in between. Germline loops: CDR1 ENHRY, CDR2 SYGVKD.

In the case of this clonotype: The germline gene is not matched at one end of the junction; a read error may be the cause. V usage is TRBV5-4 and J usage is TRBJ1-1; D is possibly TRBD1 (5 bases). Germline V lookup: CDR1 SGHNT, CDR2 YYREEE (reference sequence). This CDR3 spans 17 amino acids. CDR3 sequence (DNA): TGTGCCTCGACTTCGAGAATGGGACGGAGCATGAAAACTGAAGCTTTCTTT. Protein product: CASTSRMGRSMKTEAFF.

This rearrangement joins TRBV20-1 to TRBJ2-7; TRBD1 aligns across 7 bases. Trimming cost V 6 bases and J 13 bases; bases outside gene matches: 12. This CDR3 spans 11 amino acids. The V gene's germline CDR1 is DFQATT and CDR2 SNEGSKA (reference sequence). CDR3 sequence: CSANRGLDRYF. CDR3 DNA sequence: TGCAGTGCAAACAGGGGCCTCGACCGCTACTTC.

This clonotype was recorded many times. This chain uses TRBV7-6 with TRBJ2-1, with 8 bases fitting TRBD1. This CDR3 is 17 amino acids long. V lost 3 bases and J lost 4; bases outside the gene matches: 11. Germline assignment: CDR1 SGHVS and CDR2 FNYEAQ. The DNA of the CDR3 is TGTGCCAGCAGCTTTCTCTCCGGGACAGGCCTTTACAATGAGCAGTTCTTC. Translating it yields CASSFLSGTGLYNEQFF.

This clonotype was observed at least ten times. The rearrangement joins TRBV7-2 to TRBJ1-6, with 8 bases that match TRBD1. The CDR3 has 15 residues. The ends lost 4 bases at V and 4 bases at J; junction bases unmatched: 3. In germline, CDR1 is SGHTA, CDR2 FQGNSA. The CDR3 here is CASSSRGLYNSPLHF. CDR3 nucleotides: TGTGCCAGCAGCTCCAGGGGGCTGTATAATTCACCCCTCCACTTT. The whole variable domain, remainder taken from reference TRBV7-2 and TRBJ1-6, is GAGVSQSPSNKVTEKGKDVELRCDPISGHTALYWYRQSLGQGLEFLIYFQGNSAPDKSGLPSDRFSAERTGGSVSTLTIQRTQQEDSAVYLCASSSRGLYNSPLHFGNGTRLTVT.

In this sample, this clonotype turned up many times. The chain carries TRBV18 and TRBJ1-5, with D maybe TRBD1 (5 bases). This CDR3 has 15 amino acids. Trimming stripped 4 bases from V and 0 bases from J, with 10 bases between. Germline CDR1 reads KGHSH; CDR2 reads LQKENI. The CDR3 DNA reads TGTGCCAGCTCACAACGAGGGGTTAGCAATCAGCCCCAGCATTTT. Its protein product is CASSQRGVSNQPQHF.

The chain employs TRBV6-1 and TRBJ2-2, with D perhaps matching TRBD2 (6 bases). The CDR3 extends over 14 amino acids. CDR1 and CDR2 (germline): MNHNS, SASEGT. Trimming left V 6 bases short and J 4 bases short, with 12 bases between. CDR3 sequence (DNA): TGTGCCAGCAGGCCCCACGGGAGCACCGGGGAGCTGTTTTTT. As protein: CASRPHGSTGELFF.